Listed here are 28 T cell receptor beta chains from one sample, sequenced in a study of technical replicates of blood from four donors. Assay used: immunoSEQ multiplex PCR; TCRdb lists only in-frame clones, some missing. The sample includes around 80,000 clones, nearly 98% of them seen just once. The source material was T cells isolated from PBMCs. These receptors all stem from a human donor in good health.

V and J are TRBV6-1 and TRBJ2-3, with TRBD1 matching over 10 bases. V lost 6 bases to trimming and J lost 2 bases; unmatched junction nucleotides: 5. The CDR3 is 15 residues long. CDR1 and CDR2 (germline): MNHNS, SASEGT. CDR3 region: CASRTGTGATDTQYF. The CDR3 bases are TGTGCCAGCAGAACGGGGACAGGGGCCACAGATACGCAGTATTTT.

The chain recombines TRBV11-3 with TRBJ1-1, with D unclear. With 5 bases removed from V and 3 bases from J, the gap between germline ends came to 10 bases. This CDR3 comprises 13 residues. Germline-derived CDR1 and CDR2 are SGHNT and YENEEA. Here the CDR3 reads CASSPRIDTEAFF. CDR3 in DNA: TGTGCCAGCAGCCCCCGTATTGACACTGAAGCTTTCTTT.

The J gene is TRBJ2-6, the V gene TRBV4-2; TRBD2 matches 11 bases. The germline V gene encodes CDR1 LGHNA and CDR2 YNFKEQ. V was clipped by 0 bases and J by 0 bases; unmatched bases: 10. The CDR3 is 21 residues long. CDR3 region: CASSQDLLASGRYSGANVLTF. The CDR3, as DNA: TGTGCCAGCAGCCAAGATCTGTTGGCTAGCGGGAGGTACTCTGGGGCCAACGTCCTGACTTTC.

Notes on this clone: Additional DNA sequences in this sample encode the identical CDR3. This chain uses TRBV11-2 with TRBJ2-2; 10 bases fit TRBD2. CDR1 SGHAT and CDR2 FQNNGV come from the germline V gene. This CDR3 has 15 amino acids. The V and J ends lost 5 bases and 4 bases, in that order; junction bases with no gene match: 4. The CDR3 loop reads CASSPGLARTGELFF. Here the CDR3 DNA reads TGTGCCAGCAGCCCGGGACTAGCGCGCACCGGGGAGCTGTTTTTT.

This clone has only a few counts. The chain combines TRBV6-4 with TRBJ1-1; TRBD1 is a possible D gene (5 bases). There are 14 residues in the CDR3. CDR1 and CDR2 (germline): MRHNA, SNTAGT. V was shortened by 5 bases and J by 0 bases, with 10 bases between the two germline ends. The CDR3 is CASSPSTVNTEAFF. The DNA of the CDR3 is TGTGCCAGCAGTCCCTCGACAGTGAACACTGAAGCTTTCTTT.

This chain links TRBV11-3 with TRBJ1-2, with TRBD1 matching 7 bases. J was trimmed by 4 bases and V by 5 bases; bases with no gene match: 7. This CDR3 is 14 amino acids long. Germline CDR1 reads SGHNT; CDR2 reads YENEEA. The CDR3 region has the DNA TGTGCCAGCAGCGGCCCGGGACAGAGCTATGGCTACACCTTC. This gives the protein CASSGPGQSYGYTF.

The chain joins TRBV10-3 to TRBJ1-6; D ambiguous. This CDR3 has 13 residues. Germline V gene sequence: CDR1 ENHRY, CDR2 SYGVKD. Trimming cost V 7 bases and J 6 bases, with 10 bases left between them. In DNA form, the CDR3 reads TGTGCCATCACGGGGTTTGGTAATTCACCCCTCCACTTT. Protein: CAITGFGNSPLHF.

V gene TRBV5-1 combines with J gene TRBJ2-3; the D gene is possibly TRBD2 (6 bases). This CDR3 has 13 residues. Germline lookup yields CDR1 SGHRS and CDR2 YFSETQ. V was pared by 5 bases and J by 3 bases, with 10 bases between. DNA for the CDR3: TGCGCCAGCAGACGAGCGGGTACAGATACGCAGTATTTT. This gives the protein CASRRAGTDTQYF.

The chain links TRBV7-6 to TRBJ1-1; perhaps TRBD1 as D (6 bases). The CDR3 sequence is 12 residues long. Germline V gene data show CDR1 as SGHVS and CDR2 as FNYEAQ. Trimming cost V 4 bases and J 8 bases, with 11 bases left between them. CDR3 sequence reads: CASSSGATEAFF. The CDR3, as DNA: TGTGCCAGCAGCTCAGGGGCAACGGAAGCTTTCTTT.

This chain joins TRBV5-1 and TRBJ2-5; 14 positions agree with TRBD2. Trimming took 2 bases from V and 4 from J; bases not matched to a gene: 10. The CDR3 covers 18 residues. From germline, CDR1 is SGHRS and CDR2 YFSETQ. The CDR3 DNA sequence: TGCGCCAGCAGCTTCTTGACTAGCGGGGGGGCTCAGATAGAGACCCAGTACTTC. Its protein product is CASSFLTSGGAQIETQYF.

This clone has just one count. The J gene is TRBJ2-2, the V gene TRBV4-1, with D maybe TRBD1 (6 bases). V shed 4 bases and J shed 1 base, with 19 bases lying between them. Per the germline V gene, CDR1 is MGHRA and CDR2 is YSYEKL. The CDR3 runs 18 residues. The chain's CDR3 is CASSPPMDRNENTGELFF. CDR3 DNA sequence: TGCGCCAGCAGCCCTCCAATGGACAGAAACGAGAACACCGGGGAGCTGTTTTTT.

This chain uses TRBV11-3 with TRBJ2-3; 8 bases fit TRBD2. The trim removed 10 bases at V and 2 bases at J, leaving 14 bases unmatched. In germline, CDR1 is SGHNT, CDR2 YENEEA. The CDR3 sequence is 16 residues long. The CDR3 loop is CAIRGLTSANTDTQYF. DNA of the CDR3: TGTGCCATCCGAGGACTGACTAGCGCCAACACAGATACGCAGTATTTT. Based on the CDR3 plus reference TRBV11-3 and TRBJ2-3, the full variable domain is EAGVVQSPRYKIIEKKQPVAFWCNPISGHNTLYWYLQNLGQGPELLIRYENEEAVDDSQLPKDRFSAERLKGVDSTLKIQPAELGDSAVYLCAIRGLTSANTDTQYFGPGTRLTVL.

The CDR3 DNA is TGTGCCAGCAGTAAGACAGGGGGCGAGCAGTACTTC. This encodes CASSKTGGEQYF. This chain connects TRBV5-4 to TRBJ2-7; 9 bases fit TRBD1. J was trimmed by 6 bases and V by 5 bases; bases with no gene match: 3. There are 12 residues in the CDR3. The germline gives CDR1 SGHNT, CDR2 YYREEE (reference sequence).

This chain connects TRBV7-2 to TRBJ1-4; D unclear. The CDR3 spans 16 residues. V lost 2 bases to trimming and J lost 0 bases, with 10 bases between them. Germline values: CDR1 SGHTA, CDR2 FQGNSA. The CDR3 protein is CASSLNTFATNEKLFF. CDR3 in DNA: TGTGCCAGCAGCTTAAACACCTTTGCAACTAATGAAAAACTGTTTTTT.

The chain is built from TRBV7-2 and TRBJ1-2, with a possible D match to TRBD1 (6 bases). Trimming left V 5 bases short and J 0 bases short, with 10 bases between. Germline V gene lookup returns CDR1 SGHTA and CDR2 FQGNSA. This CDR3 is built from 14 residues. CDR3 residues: CASSPTGANYGYTF. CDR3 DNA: TGTGCCAGCAGCCCGACAGGAGCTAACTATGGCTACACCTTC.

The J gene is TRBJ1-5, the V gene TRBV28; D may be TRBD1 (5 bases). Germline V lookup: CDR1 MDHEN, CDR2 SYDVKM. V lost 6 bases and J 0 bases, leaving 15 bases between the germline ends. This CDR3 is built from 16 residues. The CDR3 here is CASSLVTGHSNQPQHF. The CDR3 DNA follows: TGTGCCAGCAGCCTTGTCACAGGCCATAGCAATCAGCCCCAGCATTTT. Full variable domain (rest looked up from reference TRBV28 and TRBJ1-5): DVKVTQSSRYLVKRTGEKVFLECVQDMDHENMFWYRQDPGLGLRLIYFSYDVKMKEKGDIPEGYSVSREKKERFSLILESASTNQTSMYLCASSLVTGHSNQPQHFGDGTRLSIL.

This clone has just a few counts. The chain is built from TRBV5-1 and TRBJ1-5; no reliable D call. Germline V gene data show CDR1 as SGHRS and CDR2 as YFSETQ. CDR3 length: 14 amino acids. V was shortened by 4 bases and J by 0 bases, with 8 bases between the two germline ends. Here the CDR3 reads CASSEGVSNQPQHF. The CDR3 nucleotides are TGCGCCAGCAGCGAGGGTGTTAGCAATCAGCCCCAGCATTTT.

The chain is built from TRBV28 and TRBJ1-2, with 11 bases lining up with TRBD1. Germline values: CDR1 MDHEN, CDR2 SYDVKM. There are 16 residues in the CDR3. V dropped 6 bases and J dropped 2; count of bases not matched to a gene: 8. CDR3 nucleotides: TGTGCCAGCAGAAGGACAGGGGGCGCCGCGAACTATGGCTACACCTTC. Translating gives CASRRTGGAANYGYTF.

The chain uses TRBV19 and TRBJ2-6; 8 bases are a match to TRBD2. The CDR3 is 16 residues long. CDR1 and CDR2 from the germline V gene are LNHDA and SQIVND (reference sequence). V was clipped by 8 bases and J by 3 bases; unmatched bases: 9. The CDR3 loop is CASYPGRGNGANVLTF. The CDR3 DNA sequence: TGTGCCAGTTATCCCGGGAGGGGAAATGGGGCCAACGTCCTGACTTTC.

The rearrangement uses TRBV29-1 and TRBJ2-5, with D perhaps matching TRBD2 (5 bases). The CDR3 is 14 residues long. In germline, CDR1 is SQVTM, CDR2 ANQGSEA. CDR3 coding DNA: TGCAGTGCCGACCGAATGAGGGTCGAAGAGACCCAGTACTTC. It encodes CSADRMRVEETQYF.

This CDR3 reads CASSQDIGGQLNQPQHF. The CDR3 DNA sequence: TGCGCCAGCAGCCAGGATATAGGGGGACAGCTGAATCAGCCCCAGCATTTT. The chain uses TRBV4-1 and TRBJ1-5; TRBD1 aligns across 7 bases. The germline gives CDR1 MGHRA, CDR2 YSYEKL. Germline trimming cut 3 bases from V and 4 bases from J; bases unmatched to any gene: 12. The CDR3 is 17 amino acids.

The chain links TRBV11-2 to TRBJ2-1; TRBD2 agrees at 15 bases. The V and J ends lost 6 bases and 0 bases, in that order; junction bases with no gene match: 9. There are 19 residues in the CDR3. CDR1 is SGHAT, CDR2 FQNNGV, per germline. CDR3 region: CASRQGLAGGPSSYNEQFF. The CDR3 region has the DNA TGTGCCAGCAGACAGGGACTAGCGGGGGGCCCCAGCTCCTACAATGAGCAGTTCTTC.

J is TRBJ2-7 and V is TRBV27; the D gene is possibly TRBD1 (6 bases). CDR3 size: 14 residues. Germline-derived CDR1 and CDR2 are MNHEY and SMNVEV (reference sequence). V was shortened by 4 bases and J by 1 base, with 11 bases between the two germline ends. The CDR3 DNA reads TGTGCCAGCAGTTCCCTCAGGGGTTCCTACGAGCAGTACTTC. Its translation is CASSSLRGSYEQYF.

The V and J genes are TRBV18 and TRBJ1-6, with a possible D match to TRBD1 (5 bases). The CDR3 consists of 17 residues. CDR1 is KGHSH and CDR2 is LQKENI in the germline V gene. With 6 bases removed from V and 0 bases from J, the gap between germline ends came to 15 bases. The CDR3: CASSTAPGYSYNSPLHF. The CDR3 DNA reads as TGTGCCAGCTCCACCGCCCCAGGGTACTCCTATAATTCACCCCTCCACTTT. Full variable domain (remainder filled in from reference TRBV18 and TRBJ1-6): NAGVMQNPRHLVRRRGQEARLRCSPMKGHSHVYWYRQLPEEGLKFMVYLQKENIIDESGMPKERFSAEFPKEGPSILRIQQVVRGDSAAYFCASSTAPGYSYNSPLHFGNGTRLTVT.

The CDR3 here is CASSPPPLAGFNEQFF. CDR3 sequence (DNA): TGTGCCAGCAGCCCCCCCCCACTAGCGGGGTTCAATGAGCAGTTCTTC. The rearrangement joins TRBV9 to TRBJ2-1, with 10 positions matching TRBD2. Unmatched junction bases numbered 10, after V lost 4 bases and J lost 6 bases. CDR3 length equals 16 residues. The germline gives CDR1 SGDLS, CDR2 YYNGEE.

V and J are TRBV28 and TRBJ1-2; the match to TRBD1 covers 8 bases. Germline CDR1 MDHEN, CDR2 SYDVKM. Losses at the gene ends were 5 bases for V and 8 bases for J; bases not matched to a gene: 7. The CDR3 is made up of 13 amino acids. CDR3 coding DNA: TGTGCCAGCAGTCCCGGACAGGGCAAAGGCTACACCTTC. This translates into CASSPGQGKGYTF.

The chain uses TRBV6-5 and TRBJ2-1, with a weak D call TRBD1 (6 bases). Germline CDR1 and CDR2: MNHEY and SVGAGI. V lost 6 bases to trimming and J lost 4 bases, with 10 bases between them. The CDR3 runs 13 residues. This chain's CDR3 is CASSSGQYNEQFF. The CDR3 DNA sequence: TGTGCCAGCAGCTCCGGACAGTACAATGAGCAGTTCTTC.

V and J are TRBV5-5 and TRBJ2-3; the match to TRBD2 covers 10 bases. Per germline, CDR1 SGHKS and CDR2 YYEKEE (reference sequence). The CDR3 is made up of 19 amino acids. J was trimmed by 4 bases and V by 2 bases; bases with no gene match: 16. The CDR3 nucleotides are TGTGCCAGCAGCTTAAAACTAGCGGGGTCGCACGTATGGCCAGATACGCAGTATTTT. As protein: CASSLKLAGSHVWPDTQYF.